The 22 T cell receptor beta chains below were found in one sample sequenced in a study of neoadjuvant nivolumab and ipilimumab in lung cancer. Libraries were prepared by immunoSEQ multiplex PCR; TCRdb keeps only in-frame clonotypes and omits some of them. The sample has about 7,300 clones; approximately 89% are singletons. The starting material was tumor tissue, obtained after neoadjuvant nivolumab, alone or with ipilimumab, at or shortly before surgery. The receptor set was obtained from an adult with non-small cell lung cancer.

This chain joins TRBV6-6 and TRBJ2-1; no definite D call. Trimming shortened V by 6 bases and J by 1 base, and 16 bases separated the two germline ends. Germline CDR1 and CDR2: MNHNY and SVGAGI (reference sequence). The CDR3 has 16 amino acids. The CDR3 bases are TGTGCCAGCAGGGCGGTGCCTACTACGTCCTACAATGAGCAGTTCTTC. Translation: CASRAVPTTSYNEQFF.

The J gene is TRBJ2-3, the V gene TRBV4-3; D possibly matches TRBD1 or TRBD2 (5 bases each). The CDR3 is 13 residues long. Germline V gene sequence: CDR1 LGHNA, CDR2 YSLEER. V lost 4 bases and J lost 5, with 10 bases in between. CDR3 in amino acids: CASSREGRDTQYF. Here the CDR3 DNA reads TGCGCCAGCAGCCGAGAGGGGCGAGATACGCAGTATTTT.

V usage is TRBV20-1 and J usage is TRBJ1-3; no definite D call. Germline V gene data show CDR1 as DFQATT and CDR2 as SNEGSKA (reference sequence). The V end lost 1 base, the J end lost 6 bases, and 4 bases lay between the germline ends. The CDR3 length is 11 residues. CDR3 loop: CSARGVNTIYF. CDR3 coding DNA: TGCAGTGCTAGAGGAGTAAACACCATATATTTT.

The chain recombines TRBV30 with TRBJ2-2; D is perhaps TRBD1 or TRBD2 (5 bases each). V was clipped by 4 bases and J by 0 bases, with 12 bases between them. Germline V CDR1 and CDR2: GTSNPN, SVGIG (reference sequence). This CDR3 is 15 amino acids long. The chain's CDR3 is CAWTWGIANTGELFF. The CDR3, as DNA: TGTGCCTGGACGTGGGGGATCGCGAACACCGGGGAGCTGTTTTTT.

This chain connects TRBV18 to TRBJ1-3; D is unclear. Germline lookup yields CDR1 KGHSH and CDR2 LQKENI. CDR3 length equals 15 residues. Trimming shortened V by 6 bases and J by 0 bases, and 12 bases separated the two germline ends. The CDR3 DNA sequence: TGTGCCAGCTCCCTCGGGGATTACTCTGGAAACACCATATATTTT. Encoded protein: CASSLGDYSGNTIYF.

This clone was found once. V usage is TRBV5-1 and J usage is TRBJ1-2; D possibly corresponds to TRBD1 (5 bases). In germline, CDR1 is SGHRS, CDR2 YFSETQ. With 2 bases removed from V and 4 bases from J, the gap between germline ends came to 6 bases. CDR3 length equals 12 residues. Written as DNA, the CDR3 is TGCGCCAGCAGCTTCGACAGCTATGGCTACACCTTC. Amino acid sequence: CASSFDSYGYTF.

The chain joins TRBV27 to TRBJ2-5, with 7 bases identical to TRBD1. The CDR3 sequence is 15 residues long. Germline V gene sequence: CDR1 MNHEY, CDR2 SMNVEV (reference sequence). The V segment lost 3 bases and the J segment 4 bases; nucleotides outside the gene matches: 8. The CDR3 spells CASSLWTGGGETQYF. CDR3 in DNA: TGTGCCAGCAGTTTGTGGACAGGTGGAGGAGAGACCCAGTACTTC.

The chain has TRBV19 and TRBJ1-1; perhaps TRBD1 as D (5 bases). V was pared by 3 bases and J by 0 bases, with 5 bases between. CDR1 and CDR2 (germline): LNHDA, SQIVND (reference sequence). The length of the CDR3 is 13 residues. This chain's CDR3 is CASSIRVNTEAFF. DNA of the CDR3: TGTGCCAGTAGTATCAGGGTGAACACTGAAGCTTTCTTT.

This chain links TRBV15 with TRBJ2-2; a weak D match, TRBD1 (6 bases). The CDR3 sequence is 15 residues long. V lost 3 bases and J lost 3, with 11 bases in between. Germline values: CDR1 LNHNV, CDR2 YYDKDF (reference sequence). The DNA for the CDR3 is TGTGCCACCAGCAGGGTAAAGGGGGACACCGGGGAGCTGTTTTTT. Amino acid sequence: CATSRVKGDTGELFF.

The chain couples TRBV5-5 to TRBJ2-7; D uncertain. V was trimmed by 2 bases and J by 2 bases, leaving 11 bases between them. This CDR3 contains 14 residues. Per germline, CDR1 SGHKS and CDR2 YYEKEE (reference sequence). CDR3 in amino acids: CASSFRPVAYEQYF. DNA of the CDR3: TGTGCCAGCAGCTTCCGCCCGGTAGCCTACGAGCAGTACTTC.

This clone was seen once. The CDR3 region is CAAAGNLAGGRNSYNEQFF. In DNA form, the CDR3 reads TGTGCCGCGGCAGGAAACCTAGCGGGTGGCAGAAACTCCTACAATGAGCAGTTCTTC. The chain uses TRBV7-9 and TRBJ2-1; 8 bases match TRBD2. J lost 0 bases, V lost 11 bases, and 21 bases had no gene match. The germline V gene encodes CDR1 SEHNR and CDR2 FQNEAQ (reference sequence). The CDR3 runs 19 residues.

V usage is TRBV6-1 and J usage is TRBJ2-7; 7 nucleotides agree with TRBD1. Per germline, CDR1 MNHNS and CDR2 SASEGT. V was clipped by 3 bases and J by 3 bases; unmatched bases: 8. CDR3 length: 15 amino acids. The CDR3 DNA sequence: TGTGCCAGCAGTGATTCGGGACAGCCTAGCTACGAGCAGTACTTC. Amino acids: CASSDSGQPSYEQYF.

CDR3 nucleotides: TGTGCCAGCAGCTTAGTTTCTGGGACTGCCCGGGGTGAGCAGTTCTTC. Amino acids: CASSLVSGTARGEQFF. J is TRBJ2-1 and V is TRBV11-2; D perhaps matches TRBD2 (6 bases). With 1 base removed from V and 9 bases from J, the gap between germline ends came to 19 bases. This CDR3 is built from 16 residues. The germline V gene has CDR1 SGHAT and CDR2 FQNNGV.

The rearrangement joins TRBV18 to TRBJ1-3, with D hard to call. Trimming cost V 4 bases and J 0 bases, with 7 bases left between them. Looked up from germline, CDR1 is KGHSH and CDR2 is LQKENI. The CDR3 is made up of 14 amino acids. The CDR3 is CASSRAGSGNTIYF. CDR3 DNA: TGTGCCAGCTCACGCGCAGGCTCTGGAAACACCATATATTTT.

CDR3 nucleotides: TGTGCCAGCAGTTACGGCGGACAAGAGACCCAGTACTTC. Translating gives CASSYGGQETQYF. The V call is TRBV6-5, the J call TRBJ2-5; no firm D call. V was clipped by 2 bases and J by 2 bases, with 6 bases between them. In germline, CDR1 is MNHEY, CDR2 SVGAGI. This CDR3 is built from 13 residues.

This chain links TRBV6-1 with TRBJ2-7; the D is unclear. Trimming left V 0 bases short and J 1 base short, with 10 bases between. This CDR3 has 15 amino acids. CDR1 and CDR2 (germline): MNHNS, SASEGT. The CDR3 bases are TGTGCCAGCAGTGAAGCCCGGCGGAGATCCTACGAGCAGTACTTC. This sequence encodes CASSEARRRSYEQYF.

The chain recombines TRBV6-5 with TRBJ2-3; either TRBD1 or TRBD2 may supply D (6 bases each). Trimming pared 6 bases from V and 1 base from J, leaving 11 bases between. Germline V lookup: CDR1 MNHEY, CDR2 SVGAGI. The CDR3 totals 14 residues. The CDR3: CASRFRGRTDTQYF. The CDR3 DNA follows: TGTGCCAGCAGATTCCGGGGGCGCACAGATACGCAGTATTTT.

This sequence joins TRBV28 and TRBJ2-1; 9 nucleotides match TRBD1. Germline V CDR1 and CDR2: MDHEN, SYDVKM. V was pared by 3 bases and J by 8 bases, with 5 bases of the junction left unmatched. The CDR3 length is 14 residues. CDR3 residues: CASSLERTGDEQFF. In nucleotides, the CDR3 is TGTGCCAGCAGTTTGGAACGGACAGGGGATGAGCAGTTCTTC.

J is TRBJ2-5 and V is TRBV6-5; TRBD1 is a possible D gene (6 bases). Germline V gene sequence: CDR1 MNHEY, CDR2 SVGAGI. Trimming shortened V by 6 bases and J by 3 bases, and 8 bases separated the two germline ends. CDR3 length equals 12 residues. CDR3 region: CASSRGKETQYF. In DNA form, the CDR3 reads TGTGCCAGCAGCAGGGGTAAAGAGACCCAGTACTTC.

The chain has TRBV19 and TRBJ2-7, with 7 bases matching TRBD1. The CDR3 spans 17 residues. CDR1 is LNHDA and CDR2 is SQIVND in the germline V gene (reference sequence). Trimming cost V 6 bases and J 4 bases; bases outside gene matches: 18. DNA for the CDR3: TGTGCCAGTAGCAAGATGATTACAGGGGATACCATATACGAGCAGTACTTC. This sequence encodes CASSKMITGDTIYEQYF.

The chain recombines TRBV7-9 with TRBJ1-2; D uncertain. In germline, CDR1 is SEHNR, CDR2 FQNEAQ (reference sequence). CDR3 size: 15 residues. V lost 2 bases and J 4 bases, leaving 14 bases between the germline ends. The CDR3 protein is CASSLSAGVAYGYTF. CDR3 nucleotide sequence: TGTGCCAGCAGCTTATCAGCAGGAGTCGCCTATGGCTACACCTTC.

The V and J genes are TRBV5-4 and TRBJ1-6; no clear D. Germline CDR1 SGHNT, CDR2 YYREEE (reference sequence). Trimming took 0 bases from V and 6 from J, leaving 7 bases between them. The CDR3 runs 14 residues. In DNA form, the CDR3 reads TGTGCCAGCAGCTTGGAGGGTCTTAATTCACCCCTCCACTTT. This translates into CASSLEGLNSPLHF. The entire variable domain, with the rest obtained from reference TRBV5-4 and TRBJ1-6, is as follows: ETGVTQSPTHLIKTRGQQVTLRCSSQSGHNTVSWYQQALGQGPQFIFQYYREEENGRGNFPPRFSGLQFPNYSSELNVNALELDDSALYLCASSLEGLNSPLHFGNGTRLTVT.